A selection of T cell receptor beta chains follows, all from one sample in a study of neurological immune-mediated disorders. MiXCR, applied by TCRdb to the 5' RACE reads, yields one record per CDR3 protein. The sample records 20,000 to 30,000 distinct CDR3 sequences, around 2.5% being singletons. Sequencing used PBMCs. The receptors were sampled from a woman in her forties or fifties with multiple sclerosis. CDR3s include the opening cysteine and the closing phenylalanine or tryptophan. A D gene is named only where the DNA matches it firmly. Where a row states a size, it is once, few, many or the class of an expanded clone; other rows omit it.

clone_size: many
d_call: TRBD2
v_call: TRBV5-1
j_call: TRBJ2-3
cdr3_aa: CASSSGGGTDTQYF
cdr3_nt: TGCGCCAGCAGCTCCGGGGGGGGCACAGATACGCAGTATTTT

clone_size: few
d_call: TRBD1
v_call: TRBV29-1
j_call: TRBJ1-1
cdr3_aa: CSGTGATEAFF
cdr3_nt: TGCAGCGGGACAGGGGCCACTGAAGCTTTCTTT

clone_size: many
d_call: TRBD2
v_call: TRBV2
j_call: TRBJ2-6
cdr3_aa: CASSTGLARSGANVLTF
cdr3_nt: TGTGCCAGCAGTACGGGACTAGCTCGATCTGGGGCCAACGTCCTGACTTTC

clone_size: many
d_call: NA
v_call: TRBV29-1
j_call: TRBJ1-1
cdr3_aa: CSVERPEAFF
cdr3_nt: TGCAGCGTTGAGAGACCCGAAGCTTTCTTT

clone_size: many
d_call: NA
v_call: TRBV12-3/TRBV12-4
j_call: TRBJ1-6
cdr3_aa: CASSLKGGGNSPLHF
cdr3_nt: TGTGCCAGCAGTTTAAAGGGCGGTGGGAATTCACCCCTCCACTTT

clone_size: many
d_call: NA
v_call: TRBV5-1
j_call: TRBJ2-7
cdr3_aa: CASSRTGTNSYEQYF
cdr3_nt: TGCGCCAGCAGCCGAACCGGGACGAACTCCTACGAGCAGTACTTC

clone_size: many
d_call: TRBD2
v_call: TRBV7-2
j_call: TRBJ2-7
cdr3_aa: CASSYRGVYHEQYF
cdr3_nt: TGTGCCAGCAGCTACCGGGGGGTTTACCACGAGCAGTACTTC

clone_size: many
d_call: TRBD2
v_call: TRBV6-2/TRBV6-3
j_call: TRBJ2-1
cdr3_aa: CASTKAGWGEQFF
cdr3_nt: TGTGCCAGCACCAAAGCGGGGTGGGGTGAGCAGTTCTTC

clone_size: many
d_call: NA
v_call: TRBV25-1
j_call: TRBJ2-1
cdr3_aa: CASSESPRANHEQFF
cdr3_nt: TGTGCCAGCAGTGAATCCCCCAGGGCTAACCATGAGCAGTTCTTC

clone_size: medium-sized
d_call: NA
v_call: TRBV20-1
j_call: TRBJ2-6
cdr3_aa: CSARGGTGANVLTF
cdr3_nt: TGCAGTGCTAGAGGTGGAACTGGGGCCAACGTCCTGACTTTC

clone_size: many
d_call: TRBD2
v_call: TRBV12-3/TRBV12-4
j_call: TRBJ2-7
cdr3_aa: CASSLRGGTKSEQYF
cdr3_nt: TGTGCCAGCAGTTTGCGGGGGGGCACTAAGAGCGAGCAGTACTTC

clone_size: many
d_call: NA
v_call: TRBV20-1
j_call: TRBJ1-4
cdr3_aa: CSARDPGGSEKLFF
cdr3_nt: TGCAGTGCTAGAGACCCCGGGGGTAGCGAAAAACTGTTTTTT

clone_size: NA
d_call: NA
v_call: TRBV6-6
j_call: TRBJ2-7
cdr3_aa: CASRSRDNLYEQYF
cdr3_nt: TGTGCCAGCAGGTCCAGGGACAACCTCTACGAGCAGTACTTC

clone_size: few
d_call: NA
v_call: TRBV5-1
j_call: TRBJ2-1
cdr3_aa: CASSLARGSYNEQFF
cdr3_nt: TGCGCCAGCAGCTTGGCCCGGGGATCCTACAATGAGCAGTTCTTC

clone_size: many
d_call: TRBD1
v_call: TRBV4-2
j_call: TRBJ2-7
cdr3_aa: CASSQGQGDYEQYF
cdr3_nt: TGTGCCAGCAGCCAGGGACAGGGTGACTACGAGCAGTACTTC

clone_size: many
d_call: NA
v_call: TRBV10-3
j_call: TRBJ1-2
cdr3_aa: CAISESNSGPNYGYTF
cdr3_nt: TGTGCCATCAGTGAGTCGAATTCAGGACCTAACTATGGCTACACCTTC

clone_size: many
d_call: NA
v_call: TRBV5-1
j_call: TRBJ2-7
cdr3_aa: CASSFARGSYEQYF
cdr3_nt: TGCGCCAGCAGCTTCGCTAGGGGTAGCTACGAGCAGTACTTC

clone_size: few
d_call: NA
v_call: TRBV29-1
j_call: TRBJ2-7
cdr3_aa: CSARRGSSYEQYF
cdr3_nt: TGCAGCGCGAGACGGGGGAGCTCCTACGAGCAGTACTTC

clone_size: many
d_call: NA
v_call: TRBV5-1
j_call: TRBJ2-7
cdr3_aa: CASSLSPGNIHEQYF
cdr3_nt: TGCGCCAGCAGCTTGTCTCCGGGAAACATTCACGAGCAGTACTTC

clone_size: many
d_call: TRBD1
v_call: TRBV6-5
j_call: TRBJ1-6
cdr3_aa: CASSKTGQGGSPLHF
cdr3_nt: TGTGCCAGCAGTAAGACGGGACAGGGGGGATCACCCCTCCACTTT

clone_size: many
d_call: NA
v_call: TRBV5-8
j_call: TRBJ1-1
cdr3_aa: CASSLVLVAGQEGTEAFF
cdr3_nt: TGTGCCAGCAGCTTGGTTTTGGTGGCAGGCCAGGAGGGGACTGAAGCTTTCTTT

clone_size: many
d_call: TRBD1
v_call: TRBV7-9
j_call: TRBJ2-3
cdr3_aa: CASSITGGSDTQYF
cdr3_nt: TGTGCCAGCAGTATTACAGGGGGTTCAGATACGCAGTATTTT

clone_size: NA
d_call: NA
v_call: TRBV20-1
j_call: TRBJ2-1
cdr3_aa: CSARRMAYNEQFF
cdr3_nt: TGCAGTGCTAGGAGGATGGCCTACAATGAGCAGTTCTTC

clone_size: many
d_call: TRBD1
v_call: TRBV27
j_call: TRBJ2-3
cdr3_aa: CASRPVRGLGTDTQYF
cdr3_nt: TGTGCCAGCAGGCCGGTCAGGGGGCTGGGCACAGATACGCAGTATTTT

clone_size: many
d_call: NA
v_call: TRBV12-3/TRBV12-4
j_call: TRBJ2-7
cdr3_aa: CASRGDGSYEQYF
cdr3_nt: TGTGCCAGCAGGGGGGACGGCTCCTACGAGCAGTACTTC

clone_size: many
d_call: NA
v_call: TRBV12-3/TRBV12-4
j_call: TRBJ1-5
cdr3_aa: CASSLGAKEPQHF
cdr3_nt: TGTGCCAGCAGTTTAGGGGCGAAGGAGCCCCAGCATTTT

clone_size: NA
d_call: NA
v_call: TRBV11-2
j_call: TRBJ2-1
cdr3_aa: CASSFTGIYNEQFF
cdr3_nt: TGTGCCAGCAGCTTTACGGGAATCTACAATGAGCAGTTCTTC

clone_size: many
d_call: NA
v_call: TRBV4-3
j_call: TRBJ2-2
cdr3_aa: CASSQGGSPRTNTGELFF
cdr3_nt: TGCGCCAGCAGCCAAGGGGGCTCTCCCCGTACGAACACCGGGGAGCTGTTTTTT

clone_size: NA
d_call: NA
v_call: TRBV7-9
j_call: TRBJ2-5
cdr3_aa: CASSLDFETQYF
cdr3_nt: TGTGCCAGCAGCTTAGACTTCGAGACCCAGTACTTC

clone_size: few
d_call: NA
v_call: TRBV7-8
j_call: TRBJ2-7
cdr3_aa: CASSLAKRYEQYF
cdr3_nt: TGTGCCAGCAGCTTAGCGAAGAGGTACGAGCAGTACTTC

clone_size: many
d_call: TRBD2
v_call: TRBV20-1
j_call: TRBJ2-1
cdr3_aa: CSAHGLAGAYNEQFF
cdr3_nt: TGCAGTGCTCACGGACTAGCGGGAGCCTACAATGAGCAGTTCTTC

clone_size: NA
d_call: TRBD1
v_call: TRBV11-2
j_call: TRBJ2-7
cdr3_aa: CASSLGAQGAIPGEQYF
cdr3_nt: TGTGCCAGCAGCTTAGGGGCCCAGGGGGCAATCCCGGGCGAGCAGTACTTC

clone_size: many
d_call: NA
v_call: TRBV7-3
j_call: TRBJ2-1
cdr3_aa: CASSLGYRSANNEQFF
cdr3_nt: TGTGCCAGCAGCTTAGGTTACAGGTCGGCGAACAATGAGCAGTTCTTC

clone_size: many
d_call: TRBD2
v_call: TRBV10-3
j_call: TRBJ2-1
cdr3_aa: CAISAQAGGSYNEQFF
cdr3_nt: TGTGCCATCAGTGCCCAAGCGGGAGGTTCCTACAATGAGCAGTTCTTC

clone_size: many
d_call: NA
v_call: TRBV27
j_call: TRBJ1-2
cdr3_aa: CASSRDMALYGYTF
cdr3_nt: TGTGCCAGCAGCCGAGACATGGCCCTCTATGGCTACACCTTC

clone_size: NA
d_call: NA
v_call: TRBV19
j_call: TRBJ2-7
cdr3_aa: CASSESSYEQYF
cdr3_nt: TGTGCCAGTAGTGAGAGCTCCTACGAGCAGTACTTC

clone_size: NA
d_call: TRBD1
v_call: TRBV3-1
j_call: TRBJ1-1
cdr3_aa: CASSPHGQGNTEAFF
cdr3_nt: TGTGCCAGCAGCCCGCACGGACAGGGGAACACTGAAGCTTTCTTT